The 30 T cell receptor beta chains listed next were all sequenced from one sample in a study of T cell repertoires in cytomegalovirus infection. These receptors have no known antigen. TCRdb recomputed calls from the reads with MiXCR, one row per CDR3 protein. The repertoire has some 940,000 distinct CDR3 sequences, around 31% of them found once; the top ten carry over 12%. The sequencing used cultured CD8+ T cells from PBMCs, collected from culture after CMV antigen stimulation. The receptors come from a human donor in good health (CMV status not recorded). Some clones in this sample may be carry-over from other donors' samples.

This clonotype has a handful of counts. The V gene is TRBV29-1, the J gene TRBJ1-1; no reliable D call. The CDR3 length is 12 residues. Looked up from germline, CDR1 is SQVTM and CDR2 is ANQGSEA. The germline V and J ends were trimmed by 1 base and 1 base, with 4 bases remaining between them. CDR3 protein: CSVEGRNTEAFF. Here the CDR3 DNA reads TGCAGCGTTGAAGGGAGGAACACTGAAGCTTTCTTT.

The rearrangement uses TRBV4-2 and TRBJ1-1; 7 nucleotides align to TRBD1. The germline V gene has CDR1 LGHNA and CDR2 YNFKEQ. The V gene end was trimmed by 1 base and the J gene end by 0 bases; junction bases not matched to a gene: 8. CDR3 length equals 17 residues. CDR3 in amino acids: CASSQAATGSMNTEAFF. In DNA form, the CDR3 reads TGTGCCAGCAGCCAAGCCGCGACAGGGTCGATGAACACTGAAGCTTTCTTT.

This sequence joins TRBV2 and TRBJ2-2, with D possibly matching TRBD1 (5 bases). This CDR3 contains 13 residues. Germline V gives CDR1 SNHLY, CDR2 FYNNEI. V gave up 5 bases and J gave up 5 bases, with 9 bases separating them. The CDR3 sequence is CASSRTLTGELFF. The CDR3 coding sequence is TGTGCCAGCAGTCGGACACTTACCGGGGAGCTGTTTTTT.

This sequence joins TRBV29-1 and TRBJ2-7, with D perhaps matching TRBD1 or TRBD2 (5 bases each). V was pared by 6 bases and J by 6 bases, with 12 bases between. Germline lookup yields CDR1 SQVTM and CDR2 ANQGSEA. The CDR3 extends over 11 amino acids. CDR3 nucleotides: TGCAGCGTGTTTAAGGGGACCGAGCAGTACGTC. The encoded protein is CSVFKGTEQYV.

The rearrangement joins TRBV4-1 to TRBJ2-3; no firm D call. Germline V lookup: CDR1 MGHRA, CDR2 YSYEKL. Trimming stripped 3 bases from V and 5 bases from J, with 9 bases between. There are 13 residues in the CDR3. CDR3 in DNA: TGCGCCAGCAGCCAGGTGACTGAAGATACGCAGTATTTT. It codes for CASSQVTEDTQYF.

The chain has TRBV2 and TRBJ2-2; TRBD2 aligns across 7 bases. The trim removed 2 bases at V and 0 bases at J, leaving 3 bases unmatched. The germline V gene has CDR1 SNHLY and CDR2 FYNNEI. There are 16 residues in the CDR3. The CDR3 here is CASSEWGLTNTGELFF. The CDR3, as DNA: TGTGCCAGCAGTGAATGGGGACTAACGAACACCGGGGAGCTGTTTTTT.

This clonotype was found a few times. This chain links TRBV11-2 with TRBJ1-2; D gene unclear. The ends were cut back, 1 base at V and 4 bases at J, with 16 bases in the middle. CDR1 and CDR2 from the germline V gene are SGHAT and FQNNGV. The CDR3 is 16 amino acids. The CDR3 coding sequence is TGTGCCAGCAGCTTAGGCAGAGGAGGTATGATCTATGGCTACACCTTC. This translates into CASSLGRGGMIYGYTF. The whole variable domain, remainder taken from reference TRBV11-2 and TRBJ1-2, is EAGVAQSPRYKIIEKRQSVAFWCNPISGHATLYWYQQILGQGPKLLIQFQNNGVVDDSQLPKDRFSAERLKGVDSTLKIQPAKLEDSAVYLCASSLGRGGMIYGYTFGSGTRLTVV.

The V gene is TRBV6-2 or TRBV6-3, the J gene TRBJ2-1; D is unclear. Trimming pared 0 bases from V and 7 bases from J, leaving 10 bases between. The CDR3 is 14 amino acids. The germline V gene encodes CDR1 MNHEY and CDR2 SVGEGT. CDR3: CASSYSIRLNEQFF. CDR3 nucleotides: TGTGCCAGCAGTTACTCGATCAGGCTAAATGAGCAGTTCTTC.

This clonotype was seen a handful of times. V is TRBV5-4 and J is TRBJ2-2, with D possibly TRBD2 on 6 matching bases. Trimming cost V 6 bases and J 2 bases, with 11 bases left between them. Per the germline V gene, CDR1 is SGHNT and CDR2 is YYREEE (reference sequence). The CDR3 totals 14 residues. CDR3 amino acids: CASNWDSNTGELFF. The CDR3 DNA is TGTGCCAGCAATTGGGACTCTAACACCGGGGAGCTGTTTTTT. The full variable domain, in which reference TRBV5-4 and TRBJ2-2 provide the parts outside the CDR3, is ETGVTQSPTHLIKTRGQQVTLRCSSQSGHNTVSWYQQALGQGPQFIFQYYREEENGRGNFPPRFSGLQFPNYSSELNVNALELDDSALYLCASNWDSNTGELFFGEGSRLTVL.

The CDR3 sequence is CASSFESGYQPQHF. The CDR3 nucleotides are TGTGCCAGCAGTTTTGAATCGGGGTATCAGCCCCAGCATTTT. V usage is TRBV28 and J usage is TRBJ1-5; no clear D gene. Germline CDR1 reads MDHEN; CDR2 reads SYDVKM. Trimming cost V 3 bases and J 5 bases, with 11 bases left between them. The CDR3 runs 14 residues.

This clonotype has ten or more counts. The chain carries TRBV7-9 and TRBJ2-5; 9 positions agree with TRBD1. Germline-derived CDR1 and CDR2 are SEHNR and FQNEAQ (reference sequence). J lost 1 base, V lost 4 bases, and 4 bases had no gene match. The CDR3 is 15 amino acids. CDR3 bases: TGTGCCAGCAGCTGGGGACAGGGCCTCCAAGAGACCCAGTACTTC. Amino acids: CASSWGQGLQETQYF.

This clonotype came up many times. This chain joins TRBV7-6 and TRBJ2-1; possibly TRBD2 for D (6 bases). V lost 0 bases and J lost 5, with 11 bases in between. The CDR3 sequence is 15 residues long. Germline V CDR1 and CDR2: SGHVS, FNYEAQ. CDR3 sequence: CASSLALGTHNEQFF. DNA for the CDR3: TGTGCCAGCAGCTTAGCGCTCGGGACTCACAATGAGCAGTTCTTC. Looking up the rest from reference TRBV7-6 and TRBJ2-1 gives the full variable domain: GAGVSQSPRYKVTKRGQDVALRCDPISGHVSLYWYRQALGQGPEFLTYFNYEAQQDKSGLPNDRFSAERPEGSISTLTIQRTEQRDSAMYRCASSLALGTHNEQFFGPGTRLTVL.

J is TRBJ1-2 and V is TRBV4-1; no clear D. CDR1 is MGHRA and CDR2 is YSYEKL in the germline V gene. The CDR3 totals 15 residues. V lost 3 bases to trimming and J lost 4 bases, with 15 bases between them. CDR3 DNA: TGCGCCAGCAGCCAGACGCTGGAGTATTCCTATGGCTACACCTTC. This gives the protein CASSQTLEYSYGYTF.

The rearrangement joins TRBV19 to TRBJ2-7; D is uncertain. The CDR3 is 16 amino acids. V was trimmed by 5 bases and J by 2 bases, leaving 19 bases between them. Germline lookup yields CDR1 LNHDA and CDR2 SQIVND (reference sequence). The CDR3 reads CASSPLRRSGTYEQYF. CDR3 coding DNA: TGTGCCAGTAGTCCCCTCCGTAGGAGTGGAACCTACGAGCAGTACTTC.

The J gene is TRBJ2-1, the V gene TRBV29-1; the match to TRBD1 covers 11 bases. V was clipped by 8 bases and J by 4 bases; unmatched bases: 10. Germline V gene lookup returns CDR1 SQVTM and CDR2 ANQGSEA. This CDR3 spans 15 amino acids. The CDR3 nucleotides read TGCAGCCCATACCCGGGACAGGGGGAGTACAATGAGCAGTTCTTC. Encoded protein: CSPYPGQGEYNEQFF.

The chain carries TRBV4-1 and TRBJ2-2; weak D call: TRBD1 (6 bases). CDR3 length equals 17 residues. V was shortened by 0 bases and J by 3 bases, with 14 bases between the two germline ends. Germline CDR1 MGHRA, CDR2 YSYEKL. CDR3 protein: CASSQDRDMGYTGELFF. CDR3 sequence (DNA): TGCGCCAGCAGCCAAGATCGGGACATGGGGTACACCGGGGAGCTGTTTTTT.

This clonotype was detected many times. This chain connects TRBV7-2 to TRBJ2-1, with TRBD1 as a possible D gene (6 bases). V was pared by 6 bases and J by 4 bases, with 10 bases between. Germline V gives CDR1 SGHTA, CDR2 FQGNSA. This CDR3 has 13 amino acids. In DNA form, the CDR3 reads TGTGCCAGCAGAACGGACAGATACAATGAGCAGTTCTTC. Amino acids: CASRTDRYNEQFF.

This clonotype has more than one count but fewer than ten. The rearrangement uses TRBV28 and TRBJ2-1; 8 nucleotides match TRBD2. Germline V CDR1 and CDR2: MDHEN, SYDVKM. With V trimmed by 3 bases and J by 5 bases, 6 bases remained unmatched. This CDR3 comprises 15 residues. In nucleotides, the CDR3 is TGTGCCAGCAGTTTGTTCGGGGGGGAAAACAATGAGCAGTTCTTC. Translated: CASSLFGGENNEQFF.

A few counts support this clonotype. The gene calls are TRBV7-2 and TRBJ2-2, with D unclear. The CDR3 contains 9 residues. Germline CDR1 SGHTA, CDR2 FQGNSA. V was trimmed by 3 bases and J by 13 bases, leaving 3 bases between them. CDR3 protein: CASSFPLFF. CDR3 DNA sequence: TGTGCCAGCAGCTTCCCGCTGTTTTTT.

The V and J genes are TRBV6-6 and TRBJ1-5; TRBD1 agrees at 11 bases. Trimming cost V 2 bases and J 5 bases; bases outside gene matches: 2. CDR1 MNHNY and CDR2 SVGAGI come from the germline V gene (reference sequence). The CDR3 is made up of 15 amino acids. The CDR3 coding sequence is TGTGCCAGCAGTTACCCGGACAGGGGGCATCAGCCCCAGCATTTT. Amino acid sequence: CASSYPDRGHQPQHF.

This clonotype has only a few counts. The CDR3 DNA is TGTGCCAGCAGCTCCCCTGGAGGGCCAGATACGCAGTATTTT. It encodes CASSSPGGPDTQYF. The chain carries TRBV7-9 and TRBJ2-3, with a weak D call TRBD2 (6 bases). V was pared by 4 bases and J by 4 bases, with 12 bases between. The CDR3 contains 14 residues. Per germline, CDR1 SEHNR and CDR2 FQNEAQ (reference sequence). Combining the CDR3 with reference TRBV7-9 and TRBJ2-3 gives the whole variable domain DTGVSQNPRHKITKRGQNVTFRCDPISEHNRLYWYRQTLGQGPEFLTYFQNEAQLEKSRLLSDRFSAERPKGSFSTLEIQRTEQGDSAMYLCASSSPGGPDTQYFGPGTRLTVL.

CDR3 DNA: TGCGCCAGCAGCCACCGAGATGAGCAGTTCTTC. It yields the protein CASSHRDEQFF. The chain carries TRBV4-1 and TRBJ2-1; D ambiguous. The germline gives CDR1 MGHRA, CDR2 YSYEKL. The ends were cut back, 3 bases at V and 8 bases at J, with 5 bases in the middle. This CDR3 has 11 residues.

This clonotype appeared many times. V is TRBV7-2 and J is TRBJ1-6; TRBD1 matches 7 bases. The length of the CDR3 is 17 residues. V dropped 4 bases and J dropped 0; count of bases not matched to a gene: 6. CDR1 is SGHTA and CDR2 is FQGNSA in the germline V gene. The CDR3 loop reads CASSSEGASSYNSPLHF. As DNA, the CDR3 is TGTGCCAGCAGCTCCGAGGGGGCGAGCTCCTATAATTCACCCCTCCACTTT.

The chain couples TRBV24-1 to TRBJ2-1; 9 bases agree with TRBD1. CDR3 size: 19 residues. V shed 5 bases and J 2 bases; nucleotides not matched to a gene: 15. Germline V gives CDR1 KGHDR, CDR2 SFDVKD. The CDR3 DNA is TGTGCCACCAGTGGGGACGGGACAGGGTACGGATTGACCTACAATGAGCAGTTCTTC. Its translation: CATSGDGTGYGLTYNEQFF.

V usage is TRBV20-1 and J usage is TRBJ2-3; D is ambiguous. Germline loops: CDR1 DFQATT, CDR2 SNEGSKA (reference sequence). Trimming took off 3 bases at V and 0 bases at J, with 7 bases between the two ends. This CDR3 has 13 amino acids. The DNA of the CDR3 is TGCAGTGCTAGGGATTATAGCACAGATACGCAGTATTTT. Residues: CSARDYSTDTQYF.

This rearrangement joins TRBV2 to TRBJ2-1; 7 bases match TRBD1. Germline CDR1 is SNHLY and CDR2 is FYNNEI. The V and J ends lost 8 bases and 0 bases, in that order; junction bases with no gene match: 7. The CDR3 length is 15 residues. The DNA of the CDR3 is TGTGCCAGCGATGAACAGGGGAGCTCCTACAATGAGCAGTTCTTC. Translating it yields CASDEQGSSYNEQFF.

This chain links TRBV6-5 with TRBJ2-1; a possible D gene is TRBD1 (6 bases). V lost 6 bases and J lost 2, with 14 bases in between. Germline values: CDR1 MNHEY, CDR2 SVGAGI. This CDR3 has 15 amino acids. CDR3 in DNA: TGTGCCAGCAGCTCAGACAGGCGCACCTACAATGAGCAGTTCTTC. It is translated as CASSSDRRTYNEQFF.

V is TRBV5-6 and J is TRBJ1-2; D remains ambiguous. Looked up from germline, CDR1 is SGHDT and CDR2 is YYEEEE. The germline V and J ends were trimmed by 5 bases and 3 bases, with 17 bases remaining between them. The CDR3 runs to 15 residues. The CDR3: CASRVTRRAHYGYTF. DNA for the CDR3: TGTGCCAGCAGAGTTACCCGGAGGGCCCACTATGGCTACACCTTC.

V is TRBV10-3 and J is TRBJ2-7; 8 bases align to TRBD1. CDR1 ENHRY and CDR2 SYGVKD come from the germline V gene. The junction had 3 bases not matched to a gene; V was cut back by 8 bases and J by 0 bases. This CDR3 spans 13 amino acids. The CDR3 region is CAIRTGSSYEQYF. The CDR3 DNA reads TGTGCCATCCGGACAGGGAGCTCCTACGAGCAGTACTTC.

This chain links TRBV20-1 with TRBJ2-1; 9 nucleotides line up with TRBD1. The germline V gene encodes CDR1 DFQATT and CDR2 SNEGSKA (reference sequence). V lost 0 bases and J lost 4; bases outside the gene matches: 7. This CDR3 comprises 16 residues. CDR3 loop: CSARDQGQGAYNEQFF. The CDR3 bases are TGCAGTGCTAGAGATCAGGGACAGGGAGCTTACAATGAGCAGTTCTTC.